These 4 T cell receptor beta chains came from one sample sequenced in a study of T cells after posttransplantation cyclophosphamide. Treatment was busulfan-fludarabine conditioning, a marrow graft, and cyclophosphamide on days +3 and +4. Clones were sequenced by immunoSEQ multiplex PCR, and TCRdb holds only the in-frame ones, with some missing. The sample consists of 30,000 to 45,000 clones, around 78% of them appearing once. Sequencing was performed on CD4+ T cells sorted from blood, taken 1903 days after a stem cell transplant with posttransplant cyclophosphamide. These receptors all come from a female patient between 40 and 50 years old who received an allogeneic stem cell transplant from a related donor, was CMV-positive, and had no GVHD. The graft donor may account for some of the T cells.

The chain's CDR3 is CASSQGGRPDTQYF. The CDR3 DNA sequence: TGCGCCAGCAGCCAGGGGGGCCGTCCAGATACGCAGTATTTT. V and J are TRBV5-1 and TRBJ2-3, with a possible D match to TRBD1 (7 bases). Trimming cost V 4 bases and J 4 bases, with 13 bases left between them. The CDR3 loop spans 14 amino acids. Germline V gene sequence: CDR1 SGHRS, CDR2 YFSETQ.

By sample fraction, this clone is medium-sized (0.01 to 0.1%). This rearrangement joins TRBV5-6 to TRBJ2-7, with 8 bases that match TRBD1. Germline V gives CDR1 SGHDT, CDR2 YYEEEE. The CDR3 is made up of 16 amino acids. V was pared by 2 bases and J by 3 bases, with 10 bases of the junction left unmatched. Here the CDR3 reads CASSFTTGANHYEQYF. As DNA, the CDR3 is TGTGCCAGCAGCTTCACGACAGGGGCCAACCACTACGAGCAGTACTTC. Full variable domain (rest looked up from reference TRBV5-6 and TRBJ2-7): DAGVTQSPTHLIKTRGQQVTLRCSPKSGHDTVSWYQQALGQGPQFIFQYYEEEERQRGNFPDRFSGHQFPNYSSELNVNALLLGDSALYLCASSFTTGANHYEQYFGPGTRLTVT.

This chain uses TRBV6-1 with TRBJ1-2; a weak D match, TRBD1 (5 bases). Germline lookup yields CDR1 MNHNS and CDR2 SASEGT. Trimming shortened V by 2 bases and J by 2 bases, and 6 bases separated the two germline ends. CDR3 length equals 13 residues. CDR3 in amino acids: CASSENRNYGYTF. The CDR3, as DNA: TGTGCCAGCAGTGAAAACAGGAACTATGGCTACACCTTC.

The V and J genes are TRBV29-1 and TRBJ2-3, with TRBD1 matching 7 bases. This CDR3 has 12 amino acids. V shed 3 bases and J 6 bases; nucleotides not matched to a gene: 3. From germline, CDR1 is SQVTM and CDR2 ANQGSEA. The CDR3 nucleotides read TGCAGCGTTGATGGGACAGTTGATACGCAGTATTTT. Protein product: CSVDGTVDTQYF.